These 5 T cell receptor beta chains were sequenced from one sample in a study of Tregs in tolerant kidney transplant recipients. Method: immunoSEQ multiplex PCR; TCRdb's copy keeps in-frame clones and lacks some. The table shows about 240,000 clones, with about 80% occurring only once. Sequencing used CD4+ T cells from blood. The receptor source for this set is a human donor in good health.

The gene calls are TRBV5-6 and TRBJ1-2; D ambiguous. This CDR3 contains 13 residues. The ends were cut back, 0 bases at V and 8 bases at J, with 11 bases in the middle. The germline V gene encodes CDR1 SGHDT and CDR2 YYEEEE. The DNA for the CDR3 is TGTGCCAGCAGCTTGGGTTGGCGACGGGGCTACACCTTC. It yields the protein CASSLGWRRGYTF.

This chain connects TRBV14 to TRBJ1-5; D gene unclear. The CDR3 is made up of 13 amino acids. CDR1 is SGHDN, CDR2 FVKESK, per germline. Between the trimmed V and J ends, which lost 2 bases and 3 bases, there was a span of 5 bases. In DNA form, the CDR3 reads TGTGCCAGCAGCCAATTTGTCAATCAGCCCCAGCATTTT. Translating it yields CASSQFVNQPQHF.

J is TRBJ2-1 and V is TRBV19; D is perhaps TRBD1 (5 bases). The CDR3 runs 11 residues. V gave up 3 bases and J gave up 12 bases, with 9 bases separating them. The germline V gene has CDR1 LNHDA and CDR2 SQIVND (reference sequence). The CDR3 region has the DNA TGTGCCAGTAGTATGGGTGGGGCGCAGTTCTTC. Translating gives CASSMGGAQFF.

The chain uses TRBV7-9 and TRBJ1-1; 10 bases map to TRBD1. Germline V gene sequence: CDR1 SEHNR, CDR2 FQNEAQ (reference sequence). J was trimmed by 1 base and V by 5 bases; bases with no gene match: 4. The CDR3 consists of 15 residues. The CDR3 DNA follows: TGTGCCAGCAGCCGAAGGACAGGGGGGAACACTGAAGCTTTCTTT. Its protein is CASSRRTGGNTEAFF. Combining the CDR3 with reference TRBV7-9 and TRBJ1-1 gives the whole variable domain DTGVSQNPRHKITKRGQNVTFRCDPISEHNRLYWYRQTLGQGPEFLTYFQNEAQLEKSRLLSDRFSAERPKGSFSTLEIQRTEQGDSAMYLCASSRRTGGNTEAFFGQGTRLTVV.

V usage is TRBV11-2 and J usage is TRBJ1-5, with 7 nucleotides matching TRBD1. V lost 6 bases and J lost 0; bases outside the gene matches: 11. The CDR3 runs 17 residues. Germline loops: CDR1 SGHAT, CDR2 FQNNGV. The CDR3 sequence: CASRSGQDLLSNQPQHF. The CDR3 DNA is TGTGCCAGCAGATCCGGACAGGACCTTCTTAGCAATCAGCCCCAGCATTTT.